Following are 2 T cell receptor beta chains from one sample sequenced in a study of OX40 agonist ivuxolimab in advanced cancers. Only in-frame clones appear in the TCRdb table, and some are missing; sequencing was by immunoSEQ multiplex PCR. The sample has more than 75,000 clones; 80% to 90% are singletons. Sequences were derived from CD4+ or CD8+ T cells sorted from blood, sampled in a trial of the OX40 agonist ivuxolimab. These receptors came from an adult with an advanced solid tumor such as melanoma, head and neck, liver or kidney cancer.

The chain couples TRBV9 to TRBJ2-3, with 11 bases identical to TRBD1. With 4 bases clipped from V and 5 bases from J, the junction kept 12 bases outside the gene matches. The CDR3 covers 17 residues. CDR1 and CDR2 from the germline V gene are SGDLS and YYNGEE. CDR3 protein: CASSSRGQGAILDTQYF. In nucleotides, the CDR3 is TGTGCCAGCAGCTCCCGAGGACAGGGGGCTATTTTAGATACGCAGTATTTT.

The chain employs TRBV28 and TRBJ1-3, with D possibly matching TRBD1 (5 bases). The germline gives CDR1 MDHEN, CDR2 SYDVKM. The CDR3 runs to 15 residues. Between the trimmed V and J ends, which lost 7 bases and 0 bases, there was a span of 13 bases. CDR3 sequence: CASTFGQSSGNTIYF. The CDR3 nucleotides read TGTGCCAGCACCTTCGGACAATCCTCTGGAAACACCATATATTTT.